This TCR beta chain was captured in a study of blood T cell repertoires in COVID-19. Study in general: Samples taken during acute and convalescent COVID-19 were collected in the United States, Italy and Spain. The cDNA or gDNA used as material had been derived from T cells, B-cell-depleted T cells, or PBMCs.

Clones were sequenced by immunoSEQ multiplex PCR, and TCRdb holds only the in-frame ones, with some missing. Among some 260,000 clones listed, roughly nine tenths were seen once. Germline assignment: CDR1 MNHEY and CDR2 SMNVEV (reference sequence). V trimming: 1 base; J trimming: 1 base; junction bases outside the gene matches: 9. The CDR3 contains 18 residues. This clone was recorded a few times. The sample taken for sequencing was PBMCs or T cells enriched from blood (not recorded which). The clonotype originates from a woman aged 25 to 39 with acute COVID-19. The rearrangement uses TRBV27 and TRBJ2-3, with 9 bases that match TRBD1. The CDR3 loop is CASSLFVGRDRGTDTQYF. CDR3 DNA sequence: TGTGCCAGCAGTTTATTTGTTGGTCGGGACAGGGGCACAGATACGCAGTATTTT.